This TCR beta chain was obtained from a study of shared clonotypes between healthy human individuals. Notes on the study in general: Shared across several donors were around 4.7% of the naive CD4 clonotypes. Even with large depth, rarefaction showed that sorted-subset sequencing was incomplete. Compared with memory subsets, naive subsets generally had larger estimated richness.

In the case of this clone: Its antigen is as yet unknown. The sample carries other DNA sequences with the same CDR3.

Produced via immunoSEQ multiplex PCR; TCRdb's table is partial and in-frame only. The data contain approximately 2,300,000 clones, approximately 90% of them seen just once; the ten biggest clones take up 0.37%. The germline gives CDR1 SGHRS, CDR2 YFSETQ. V lost 0 bases to trimming and J lost 5 bases; unmatched junction nucleotides: 4. The CDR3 is 15 amino acids. Donors, healthy HIV-negative adults, lacked recent acute infections or vaccinations. This sequence was found in a man between 18 and 29 years old in good health. Some clones in this sample may be carry-over from other donors' samples. Sequencing was done on a sample of naive CD4+ T cells from PBMCs. Subset of the sample: CD45RA+ positively selected. The rearrangement links TRBV5-1 to TRBJ2-2, with TRBD2 matching over 7 bases. The CDR3 DNA reads as TGCGCCAGCAGCTTGGCTGGGGGAGGGACCGGGGAGCTGTTTTTT. The encoded protein is CASSLAGGGTGELFF.